These 24 T cell receptor beta chains originate from one sample sequenced in a study of blood T cells in healthy people across ages (dated by TCRdb to the mid-2010s). The library came from 5' RACE. Sequenced using an Illumina HiSeq 2500. A second about 7 to 12 cycle PCR used a sample-barcoded 5' primer and a J-beta primer mix. TCRdb's own reprocessing of the public reads used fastp at Q25 and MiXCR and kept productive beta chains. Under each unique CDR3 protein, matching rows form one entry showing the most common genes and DNA. The sample includes 1.5 million to 1.8 million distinct CDR3 sequences, with 42% observed a single time. The ten largest clonotypes hold more than 4% of the sample. Sequencing was done on a sample of blood. These receptors were obtained from a woman between 18 and 30 years old in good health.

This clonotype was seen at least ten times. The chain uses TRBV20-1 and TRBJ2-2; the match to TRBD1 covers 10 bases. The CDR3 extends over 15 amino acids. The ends lost 0 bases at V and 5 bases at J; junction bases unmatched: 3. The germline gives CDR1 DFQATT, CDR2 SNEGSKA (reference sequence). The CDR3 spells CSARDGQGETGELFF. The DNA for the CDR3 is TGCAGTGCTAGAGATGGACAGGGGGAGACCGGGGAGCTGTTTTTT.

V gene TRBV7-6 combines with J gene TRBJ1-1; possible D gene TRBD1, 6 bases. Germline V lookup: CDR1 SGHVS, CDR2 FNYEAQ. This CDR3 spans 14 amino acids. The V end was cut by 1 base, the J end by 6 bases, with 12 bases between. The CDR3 bases are TGTGCCAGCAGCTTAGATGAGGGGGTCGCTGAAGCTTTCTTT. This gives the protein CASSLDEGVAEAFF. The whole variable domain, remainder taken from reference TRBV7-6 and TRBJ1-1, is GAGVSQSPRYKVTKRGQDVALRCDPISGHVSLYWYRQALGQGPEFLTYFNYEAQQDKSGLPNDRFSAERPEGSISTLTIQRTEQRDSAMYRCASSLDEGVAEAFFGQGTRLTVV.

This clonotype has only a few counts. The chain employs TRBV9 and TRBJ2-1; no clear D. The CDR3 loop spans 14 amino acids. CDR1 and CDR2 from the germline V gene are SGDLS and YYNGEE. Trimming shortened V by 0 bases and J by 9 bases, and 13 bases separated the two germline ends. The CDR3 protein is CASSVGGSTGEQFF. Here the CDR3 DNA reads TGTGCCAGCAGCGTAGGCGGATCTACTGGTGAGCAGTTCTTC.

This sequence joins TRBV12-3 or TRBV12-4 and TRBJ1-4; the match to TRBD1 covers 7 bases. CDR3 length equals 15 residues. V was pared by 4 bases and J by 8 bases, with 10 bases of the junction left unmatched. DNA for the CDR3: TGTGCCAGCAGTTACGGACAGGTTCGGGGGGAAAAACTGTTTTTT. Encoded protein: CASSYGQVRGEKLFF.

This clonotype was seen once. This chain links TRBV20-1 with TRBJ2-7; no clear D. This CDR3 is 15 amino acids long. In germline, CDR1 is DFQATT, CDR2 SNEGSKA (reference sequence). Trimming removed 7 bases from V and 2 bases from J, with 21 bases in between. CDR3 nucleotides: TGCAGTGTTAATTCTCGAAAGGGTCCGCCCTACGAGCAGTACTTC. Translating it yields CSVNSRKGPPYEQYF.

The chain carries TRBV20-1 and TRBJ1-2; D is uncertain. Germline V CDR1 and CDR2: DFQATT, SNEGSKA (reference sequence). V was cut by 7 bases and J by 8 bases, with 14 bases left in between. The CDR3 sequence is 11 residues long. CDR3: CSVAGRNGYTF. Here the CDR3 DNA reads TGCAGTGTGGCGGGGAGGAACGGCTACACCTTC.

The rearrangement links TRBV9 to TRBJ2-1; D may be TRBD2 (5 bases). There are 14 residues in the CDR3. V shed 0 bases and J shed 6 bases, with 10 bases lying between them. Germline assignment: CDR1 SGDLS and CDR2 YYNGEE. The CDR3 DNA is TGTGCCAGCAGCGTAGGAGGGCCCCTCAATGAGCAGTTCTTC. This codes for CASSVGGPLNEQFF. The whole variable domain, filled in from reference TRBV9 and TRBJ2-1, reads DSGVTQTPKHLITATGQRVTLRCSPRSGDLSVYWYQQSLDQGLQFLIQYYNGEERAKGNILERFSAQQFPDLHSELNLSSLELGDSALYFCASSVGGPLNEQFFGPGTRLTVL.

In its sample, this clonotype was seen a few times. The chain combines TRBV4-1 with TRBJ1-1; D ambiguous. From germline, CDR1 is MGHRA and CDR2 YSYEKL. The V and J ends lost 4 bases and 4 bases respectively, with 13 bases between them. The CDR3 length is 14 residues. The CDR3 protein is CASSRRTASTEAFF. CDR3 sequence (DNA): TGCGCCAGCAGCCGCCGGACTGCCAGCACTGAAGCTTTCTTT.

The genes are TRBV29-1 and TRBJ2-1, with D tentatively TRBD2 (6 bases). Trimming removed 5 bases at V and 6 bases at J, with 11 bases between. Germline V CDR1 and CDR2: SQVTM, ANQGSEA. This CDR3 has 12 amino acids. This CDR3 is CSVFGGTNEQFF. DNA of the CDR3: TGCAGCGTTTTTGGGGGGACCAATGAGCAGTTCTTC.

The chain employs TRBV6-6 and TRBJ2-1; weak D call: TRBD2 (6 bases). Trimming stripped 4 bases from V and 7 bases from J, with 14 bases between. CDR1 is MNHNY, CDR2 SVGAGI, per germline (reference sequence). CDR3 length equals 14 residues. In DNA, the CDR3 is TGTGCCAGCAGTTTTCGGATTAGCGGAAATGAGCAGTTCTTC. Amino acid sequence: CASSFRISGNEQFF.

This clonotype was observed a few times. This chain connects TRBV28 to TRBJ1-2; 7 bases align to TRBD1. V gave up 2 bases and J gave up 8 bases; unmatched junction bases: 2. Germline-derived CDR1 and CDR2 are MDHEN and SYDVKM. The CDR3 has 12 amino acids. CDR3 DNA sequence: TGTGCCAGCAGTTTACCGGGACAGGGCTACACCTTC. Its translation: CASSLPGQGYTF.

In the case of this clonotype: A read error may produce the germline difference seen at one junction end. This chain joins TRBV30 and TRBJ2-1; TRBD2 matches 8 bases. This CDR3 has 14 amino acids. The germline V gene encodes CDR1 GTSNPN and CDR2 SVGIG (reference sequence). The CDR3 region has the DNA TGTGCCTGGAGTGCTATGGGACTAGTCAATGAGCGGTTCTTC. Translated: CAWSAMGLVNERFF.

The chain joins TRBV7-2 to TRBJ2-1, with TRBD2 matching 16 bases. CDR1 is SGHTA and CDR2 is FQGNSA in the germline V gene. CDR3 length: 20 amino acids. V lost 5 bases, J lost 0 bases, and 10 bases stayed unmatched. The CDR3 is CASSTNPGLAGGTSYNEQFF. For the CDR3, the DNA is TGTGCCAGCAGCACAAACCCGGGACTAGCGGGGGGGACCTCCTACAATGAGCAGTTCTTC. Full variable domain (outside the CDR3, taken from reference TRBV7-2 and TRBJ2-1): GAGVSQSPSNKVTEKGKDVELRCDPISGHTALYWYRQSLGQGLEFLIYFQGNSAPDKSGLPSDRFSAERTGGSVSTLTIQRTQQEDSAVYLCASSTNPGLAGGTSYNEQFFGPGTRLTVL.

The chain has TRBV7-3 and TRBJ2-1; TRBD2 aligns across 8 bases. Matching the DNA end better, TRBJ2-7 makes the J call doubtful. The V gene's germline CDR1 is SGHTA and CDR2 FQGTGA. The CDR3 is 16 amino acids. The CDR3 DNA follows: TGTGCCAGCAGCCCGTCAGCGGGAGAAGGGCACAATGAGCAGTACTTC. Protein product: CASSPSAGEGHNEQYF.

V gene TRBV3-1 combines with J gene TRBJ2-1, with D maybe TRBD2 (5 bases). Germline values: CDR1 LGHDT, CDR2 YNNKEL (reference sequence). This CDR3 region has 16 residues. The ends were cut back, 6 bases at V and 0 bases at J, with 15 bases in the middle. CDR3 in DNA: TGTGCCAGCAGTCTAGAGACTAAGAGCTCCTACAATGAGCAGTTCTTC. Encoded protein: CASSLETKSSYNEQFF.

This rearrangement joins TRBV6-2 or TRBV6-3 to TRBJ2-7, with D perhaps matching TRBD1 (5 bases). V gave up 2 bases and J gave up 3 bases, with 8 bases separating them. CDR3 length: 13 amino acids. CDR1 is MNHEY, CDR2 SVGEGT, per germline. CDR3 nucleotides: TGTGCCAGCAGTTACGACAGTTACTACGAGCAGTACTTC. This sequence encodes CASSYDSYYEQYF.

The chain uses TRBV12-2 and TRBJ2-5; TRBD2 is taken as the D call from the table, unchecked against the DNA. TRBV12-2 is a listed pseudogene. CDR3 length equals 14 residues. The DNA of the CDR3 is TGTGCCGGGACTAGCGGGGGGCACAACAATGAGCAGTACTTC. It encodes CAGTSGGHNNEQYF.

The gene calls are TRBV29-1 and TRBJ1-2, with 10 bases that match TRBD1. From germline, CDR1 is SQVTM and CDR2 ANQGSEA. V lost 6 bases, J lost 2 bases, and 6 bases stayed unmatched. The CDR3 runs 14 residues. The chain's CDR3 is CSVAGTGANYGYTF. CDR3 sequence (DNA): TGCAGCGTGGCCGGGACAGGGGCGAACTATGGCTACACCTTC.

The CDR3: CASSIRDSNLEQYF. The CDR3 DNA sequence: TGTGCCAGCAGCATTAGGGACAGCAACCTAGAGCAGTACTTC. This rearrangement joins TRBV21-1 to TRBJ2-7; TRBD1 reflects the table's D call only, with no check against the DNA. TRBV21-1 is flagged as a pseudogene. This CDR3 is built from 14 residues.

In this sample, this clonotype turned up a few times. The chain has TRBV4-1 and TRBJ2-1; TRBD1 or TRBD2 may be the D gene (5 bases each). The ends were cut back, 4 bases at V and 8 bases at J, with 24 bases in the middle. Germline V gene sequence: CDR1 MGHRA, CDR2 YSYEKL. CDR3 length: 17 residues. The CDR3 protein is CASSPAARGAGVYEQFF. The CDR3 DNA reads TGCGCCAGCAGCCCTGCGGCCCGAGGGGCCGGCGTCTATGAGCAGTTCTTC.

V and J are TRBV20-1 and TRBJ2-3; D could derive from TRBD1 or TRBD2 (6 bases each). Deletions cut 0 bases from V and 4 bases from J, with 20 bases between. The germline V gene has CDR1 DFQATT and CDR2 SNEGSKA (reference sequence). The CDR3 runs to 17 residues. The CDR3 sequence: CSARDTSGAALADTQYF. The CDR3 DNA is TGCAGTGCTAGAGACACTTCGGGGGCCGCGCTAGCAGATACGCAGTATTTT.

The V and J genes are TRBV12-3 or TRBV12-4 and TRBJ1-1; no firm D call. V dropped 3 bases and J dropped 4 bases, with 9 bases sitting between them. This CDR3 is 13 amino acids long. This chain's CDR3 is CASSFGPSTEAFF. The CDR3 DNA reads TGTGCCAGCAGTTTCGGGCCGTCCACTGAAGCTTTCTTT.

The V and J genes are TRBV27 and TRBJ2-7; 11 bases align to TRBD2. The CDR3 length is 13 residues. The germline V gene has CDR1 MNHEY and CDR2 SMNVEV (reference sequence). V dropped 6 bases and J dropped 4; count of bases not matched to a gene: 2. CDR3 DNA sequence: TGTGCCAGCAGGGGACTAGCGGAGTACGAGCAGTACTTC. This sequence encodes CASRGLAEYEQYF.

Note on this clonotype: A much bigger clone sits one base away, suggesting this may be a read error. The chain couples TRBV29-1 to TRBJ1-2; possible D gene TRBD1, 6 bases. The CDR3 is 11 residues long. V lost 4 bases to trimming and J lost 4 bases, with 7 bases between them. Looked up from germline, CDR1 is SQVTM and CDR2 is ANQGSEA. CDR3 residues: CSVAGVYGYTF. CDR3 in DNA: TGCAGCGTTGCAGGGGTCTATGGCTACACCTTC.